Listed below are T cell receptor beta chains from one sample, sequenced in a study of Ad26.COV2.S vaccination and SARS-CoV-2 variants. Produced via immunoSEQ multiplex PCR; TCRdb's table is partial and in-frame only. The sample holds roughly 700,000 clones; roughly 90% are singletons and the top ten take over 1.3%. The sequenced sample was peripheral blood, obtained in a trial of Ad26.COV2.S vaccine versus placebo. These receptors were collected from a person between 18 and 65 years old who received the Ad26.COV2.S COVID-19 vaccine or a placebo. Each CDR3 is given without its conserved first and last residue. Not all rows give a size; the values are once, few, many and, for expanded clones, a class.

v_gene	abundance	len	CDR3aa
TRBV18	-	13	ASSILGGSYNEQF
TRBV6-5	-	12	ASSYERYNQPQH
TRBV11-1	-	13	ASSLGQGWYTEAF
TRBV2	-	16	ASRQTSGGFTFTDTQY
TRBV2	-	12	ASSGQGSTDTQY
TRBV5-1	-	12	ASSSRDRGDEQY
TRBV30	once	12	AWSRDTSFYGYT
TRBV18	-	11	ASSPSRDTEAF
TRBV7-2	-	13	ASSLGGPTVYEQY
TRBV6-6	-	14	AVRDRLHTTNEKLF
TRBV7-9	once	13	ASSLQPGRVEKLF
TRBV30	-	15	AWSVARTSGSTDTQY
TRBV5-4	-	12	ASSLGDRTYEQY
TRBV6-5	-	11	ASSYKGEHEQY
TRBV9	-	11	ASSAEEGTEAF
TRBV6-5	-	12	ASSSGQGAEKLF